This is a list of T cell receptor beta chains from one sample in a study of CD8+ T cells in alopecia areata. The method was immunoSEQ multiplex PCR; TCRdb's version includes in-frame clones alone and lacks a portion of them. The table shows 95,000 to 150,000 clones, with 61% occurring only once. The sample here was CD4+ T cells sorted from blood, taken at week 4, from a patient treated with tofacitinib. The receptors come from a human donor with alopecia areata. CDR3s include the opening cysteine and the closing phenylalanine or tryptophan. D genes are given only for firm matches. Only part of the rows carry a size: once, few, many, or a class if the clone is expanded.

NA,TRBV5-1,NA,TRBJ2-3,CASSNTDTQYF,TGCGCCAGCAGCAACACAGATACGCAGTATTTT
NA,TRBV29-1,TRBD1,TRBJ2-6,CSVEGQGASSGANVLTF,TGCAGCGTTGAGGGACAGGGGGCTTCCTCTGGGGCCAACGTCCTGACTTTC
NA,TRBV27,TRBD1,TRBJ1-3,CASSPGQLNSGNTIYF,TGTGCCAGCAGTCCGGGACAGCTCAACTCTGGAAACACCATATATTTT
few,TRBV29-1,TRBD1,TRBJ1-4,CSVEDRGRGSEKLFF,TGCAGCGTTGAAGACAGGGGGCGAGGTTCTGAAAAACTGTTTTTT
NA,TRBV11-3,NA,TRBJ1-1,CASSLDPSGSTEAFF,TGTGCCAGCAGCTTAGATCCATCAGGGAGCACTGAAGCTTTCTTT
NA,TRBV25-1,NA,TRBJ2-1,CASSEYGKGNEQFF,TGTGCCAGCAGTGAGTATGGCAAGGGCAATGAGCAGTTCTTC
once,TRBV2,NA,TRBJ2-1,CAGSPTSYINEQFF,TGTGCCGGTTCACCAACATCTTATATTAATGAGCAGTTCTTC
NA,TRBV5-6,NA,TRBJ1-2,CASRPDLVDGYTF,TGTGCCAGCAGACCGGACCTAGTCGATGGCTACACCTTC
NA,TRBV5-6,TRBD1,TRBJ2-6,CASSRGPGANVLTF,TGTGCCAGCAGCAGGGGGCCTGGGGCCAACGTCCTGACTTTC
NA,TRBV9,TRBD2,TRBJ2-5,CASSVASGRWETQYF,TGTGCCAGCAGCGTAGCTAGCGGGAGATGGGAGACCCAGTACTTC